A selection of T cell receptor beta chains follows, all from one sample in a study of blood T cell repertoires in COVID-19. The repertoire was sequenced with immunoSEQ multiplex PCR; TCRdb's copy has only in-frame clones and lacks some. The sample yields 150,000 or so clones, 85% to 90% seen once. Sequencing used peripheral blood. These receptors came from a woman aged 60 to 75 with acute or convalescent COVID-19. Each CDR3 is given with its conserved first and last residue. The order of the fields is D gene, V gene, J gene, clone size, CDR3 protein, CDR3 DNA. A D gene is named only where the DNA matches it firmly. The size of a clone is reported for some rows only, either as once, few or many, or as a class for expanded clones.

d_call: TRBD1; v_call: TRBV4-2; j_call: TRBJ1-1; clone_size: NA; cdr3_aa: CASSQGRGQGGTEAFF; cdr3_nt: TGTGCCAGCAGCCAGGGGCGTGGTCAGGGGGGCACTGAAGCTTTCTTT
d_call: NA; v_call: TRBV10-2; j_call: TRBJ1-6; clone_size: NA; cdr3_aa: CASSEQDYNSPLHF; cdr3_nt: TGCGCCAGCAGTGAACAGGACTATAATTCACCCCTCCACTTT
d_call: TRBD1; v_call: TRBV5-1; j_call: TRBJ1-1; clone_size: NA; cdr3_aa: CASSFAGGPGQGMNTEAFF; cdr3_nt: TGCGCCAGCAGCTTCGCAGGGGGCCCGGGACAGGGTATGAACACTGAAGCTTTCTTT
d_call: NA; v_call: TRBV5-4; j_call: TRBJ1-6; clone_size: NA; cdr3_aa: CASSLAGAGVVNSPLHF; cdr3_nt: TGTGCCAGCAGCTTGGCGGGGGCGGGGGTAGTTAATTCACCCCTCCACTTT
d_call: TRBD2; v_call: TRBV9; j_call: TRBJ2-7; clone_size: NA; cdr3_aa: CASSVAGGGAYEQYF; cdr3_nt: TGTGCCAGCAGCGTAGCTGGCGGGGGGGCCTACGAGCAGTACTTC
d_call: NA; v_call: TRBV3-1/TRBV3-2; j_call: TRBJ2-7; clone_size: NA; cdr3_aa: CASSQYTSYPSYEQYF; cdr3_nt: TGTGCCAGCAGCCAATATACTAGCTACCCCTCCTACGAGCAGTACTTC
d_call: NA; v_call: TRBV21-1; j_call: TRBJ2-6; clone_size: NA; cdr3_aa: CASTGQGPSGANVLTF; cdr3_nt: TGTGCCAGTACAGGACAGGGTCCCTCTGGGGCCAACGTCCTGACTTTC
d_call: TRBD1; v_call: TRBV5-1; j_call: TRBJ2-2; clone_size: few; cdr3_aa: CASSLAVAGGYTGELFF; cdr3_nt: TGCGCCAGCAGCTTGGCGGTGGCAGGGGGTTACACCGGGGAGCTGTTTTTT
d_call: NA; v_call: TRBV12-5; j_call: TRBJ2-3; clone_size: NA; cdr3_aa: CASGFSADSPMDTQYF; cdr3_nt: TGTGCTAGTGGTTTCTCTGCGGACAGCCCTATGGATACGCAGTATTTT
d_call: NA; v_call: TRBV27; j_call: TRBJ2-5; clone_size: NA; cdr3_aa: CASSPNTRETQYF; cdr3_nt: TGTGCCAGCAGTCCGAATACTAGAGAGACCCAGTACTTC
d_call: NA; v_call: TRBV30; j_call: TRBJ2-7; clone_size: once; cdr3_aa: CAWMRSTYEQYF; cdr3_nt: TGTGCCTGGATGCGATCTACCTACGAGCAGTACTTC
d_call: TRBD1; v_call: TRBV11-2; j_call: TRBJ2-7; clone_size: NA; cdr3_aa: CASSFINTGTGFSNEQYF; cdr3_nt: TGTGCCAGCAGCTTTATTAATACCGGGACAGGGTTCTCCAACGAGCAGTACTTC
d_call: TRBD2; v_call: TRBV11-2; j_call: TRBJ2-1; clone_size: many; cdr3_aa: CASSDPGLAGVSYNEQFF; cdr3_nt: TGTGCCAGCAGCGATCCGGGACTAGCGGGGGTTTCCTACAATGAGCAGTTCTTC
d_call: TRBD2; v_call: TRBV3-1/TRBV3-2; j_call: TRBJ2-3; clone_size: NA; cdr3_aa: CASSQALAGGATDTQYF; cdr3_nt: TGTGCCAGCAGCCAAGCGCTAGCGGGGGGCGCAACAGATACGCAGTATTTT
d_call: TRBD1; v_call: TRBV18; j_call: TRBJ1-1; clone_size: NA; cdr3_aa: CASSPTRGVMENTEAFF; cdr3_nt: TGTGCCAGCTCACCAACCAGGGGGGTGATGGAGAACACTGAAGCTTTCTTT
d_call: NA; v_call: TRBV6-6; j_call: TRBJ1-3; clone_size: NA; cdr3_aa: CASSPIPRGASGNTIYF; cdr3_nt: TGTGCCAGCAGTCCCATACCCAGGGGAGCTTCTGGAAACACCATATATTTT
d_call: NA; v_call: TRBV6-5; j_call: TRBJ2-7; clone_size: NA; cdr3_aa: CASSWLEGISSYEQYF; cdr3_nt: TGTGCCAGCAGTTGGTTAGAGGGTATTAGCTCCTACGAGCAGTACTTC
d_call: TRBD1; v_call: TRBV7-9; j_call: TRBJ1-4; clone_size: once; cdr3_aa: CASSSGTGGTNEKLFF; cdr3_nt: TGTGCCAGCAGCTCAGGGACAGGGGGGACTAATGAAAAACTGTTTTTT
d_call: TRBD1; v_call: TRBV10-3; j_call: TRBJ2-7; clone_size: NA; cdr3_aa: CATRGQDSSYEQYF; cdr3_nt: TGTGCCACGAGGGGACAGGACAGCTCCTACGAGCAGTACTTC
d_call: NA; v_call: TRBV18; j_call: TRBJ1-5; clone_size: NA; cdr3_aa: CASSRQINQPQHF; cdr3_nt: TGTGCCAGCTCACGGCAGATAAATCAGCCCCAGCATTTT
d_call: TRBD1; v_call: TRBV7-6; j_call: TRBJ1-4; clone_size: NA; cdr3_aa: CASSPLTGVNEKLFF; cdr3_nt: TGTGCCAGCAGCCCTCTTACAGGGGTTAATGAAAAACTGTTTTTT
d_call: TRBD2; v_call: TRBV10-2; j_call: TRBJ2-1; clone_size: few; cdr3_aa: CASSVRGGKSSYNEQFF; cdr3_nt: TGCGCCAGCAGTGTGCGGGGGGGCAAAAGCTCCTACAATGAGCAGTTCTTC
d_call: NA; v_call: TRBV24-1; j_call: TRBJ2-5; clone_size: NA; cdr3_aa: CATSDPQETQYF; cdr3_nt: TGTGCCACCAGTGACCCTCAAGAGACCCAGTACTTC
d_call: TRBD1; v_call: TRBV24-1; j_call: TRBJ1-5; clone_size: NA; cdr3_aa: CATSADRTGDGSNQPQHF; cdr3_nt: TGTGCCACCAGTGCCGACCGGACAGGGGACGGGAGCAATCAGCCCCAGCATTTT
d_call: NA; v_call: TRBV15; j_call: TRBJ1-3; clone_size: NA; cdr3_aa: CATSRDSGTRGNTIYF; cdr3_nt: TGTGCCACCAGCAGAGATTCGGGAACAAGGGGAAACACCATATATTTT
d_call: TRBD2; v_call: TRBV13; j_call: TRBJ2-5; clone_size: NA; cdr3_aa: CASSQERGLLETQYF; cdr3_nt: TGTGCCAGCAGCCAAGAGCGGGGCCTTCTGGAGACCCAGTACTTC
d_call: NA; v_call: TRBV20-1; j_call: TRBJ2-1; clone_size: NA; cdr3_aa: CSARSYNEQFF; cdr3_nt: TGCAGTGCTAGATCGTACAATGAGCAGTTCTTC
d_call: NA; v_call: TRBV11-3; j_call: TRBJ1-4; clone_size: NA; cdr3_aa: CASSSGQGGPNEKLFF; cdr3_nt: TGTGCCAGCAGCTCGGGCCAGGGTGGGCCTAATGAAAAACTGTTTTTT
d_call: TRBD1; v_call: TRBV7-6; j_call: TRBJ1-1; clone_size: once; cdr3_aa: CASSTGQGMNTEAFF; cdr3_nt: TGTGCCAGCAGCACTGGACAGGGGATGAACACTGAAGCTTTCTTT
d_call: TRBD2; v_call: TRBV15; j_call: TRBJ2-5; clone_size: once; cdr3_aa: CATSRGTSGQQETQYF; cdr3_nt: TGTGCCACCAGCAGGGGGACTAGCGGACAACAAGAGACCCAGTACTTC
d_call: TRBD1; v_call: TRBV7-9; j_call: TRBJ2-7; clone_size: NA; cdr3_aa: CASSGQGYEQYF; cdr3_nt: TGTGCCAGCAGTGGACAGGGCTACGAGCAGTACTTC
d_call: NA; v_call: TRBV28; j_call: TRBJ1-5; clone_size: once; cdr3_aa: CASNPGQLLGNQPQHF; cdr3_nt: TGTGCCAGCAATCCAGGACAGTTGTTAGGCAATCAGCCCCAGCATTTT
d_call: NA; v_call: TRBV28; j_call: TRBJ1-2; clone_size: once; cdr3_aa: CASSLRGRPNYGYTF; cdr3_nt: TGTGCCAGCAGTTTACGGGGGAGACCTAACTATGGCTACACCTTC
d_call: NA; v_call: TRBV2; j_call: TRBJ1-6; clone_size: NA; cdr3_aa: CASSGRGPDSSYNSPLHF; cdr3_nt: TGTGCCAGCAGTGGGCGGGGGCCGGATAGCTCCTATAATTCACCCCTCCACTTT
d_call: TRBD2; v_call: TRBV11-2; j_call: TRBJ2-2; clone_size: NA; cdr3_aa: CASSLRRAGGPNTGELFF; cdr3_nt: TGTGCCAGCAGCTTAAGACGCGCGGGGGGGCCCAACACCGGGGAGCTGTTTTTT
d_call: TRBD2; v_call: TRBV19; j_call: TRBJ2-7; clone_size: NA; cdr3_aa: CASNTGTSIDEQYF; cdr3_nt: TGTGCCAGTAATACCGGGACTAGCATCGACGAGCAGTACTTC
d_call: NA; v_call: TRBV9; j_call: TRBJ1-1; clone_size: NA; cdr3_aa: CASSSDFPNTEAFF; cdr3_nt: TGTGCCAGCAGCAGTGACTTCCCGAACACTGAAGCTTTCTTT
d_call: NA; v_call: TRBV30; j_call: TRBJ1-2; clone_size: NA; cdr3_aa: CAWTSFRGRDANYGYTF; cdr3_nt: TGTGCCTGGACAAGCTTCAGGGGCAGGGACGCTAACTATGGCTACACCTTC
d_call: NA; v_call: TRBV6-5; j_call: TRBJ1-1; clone_size: NA; cdr3_aa: CASSWQHGADTEAFF; cdr3_nt: TGTGCCAGCAGTTGGCAGCATGGGGCGGACACTGAAGCTTTCTTT
d_call: TRBD1; v_call: TRBV7-2; j_call: TRBJ1-2; clone_size: NA; cdr3_aa: CASSLDRLSYGYTF; cdr3_nt: TGTGCCAGCAGCTTGGACAGGCTGTCCTATGGCTACACCTTC
d_call: NA; v_call: TRBV27; j_call: TRBJ2-7; clone_size: few; cdr3_aa: CASSLSTASYEQYF; cdr3_nt: TGTGCCAGCAGTTTATCGACAGCTTCCTACGAGCAGTACTTC
d_call: TRBD2; v_call: TRBV5-4; j_call: TRBJ2-1; clone_size: NA; cdr3_aa: CASRGGVSDEQFF; cdr3_nt: TGTGCCAGCAGGGGGGGGGTTAGCGATGAGCAGTTCTTC
d_call: NA; v_call: TRBV28; j_call: TRBJ1-1; clone_size: NA; cdr3_aa: CASSYPGVTNTEAFF; cdr3_nt: TGTGCCAGCAGCTACCCAGGGGTTACTAACACTGAAGCTTTCTTT
d_call: NA; v_call: TRBV5-1; j_call: TRBJ2-3; clone_size: NA; cdr3_aa: CASSLARGSADTQYF; cdr3_nt: TGCGCCAGCAGCTTGGCGAGAGGGAGCGCAGATACGCAGTATTTT
d_call: NA; v_call: TRBV5-5; j_call: TRBJ2-3; clone_size: NA; cdr3_aa: CASSSLGPLPTDTQYF; cdr3_nt: TGTGCCAGCAGCTCGTTGGGGCCCTTACCCACAGATACGCAGTATTTT
d_call: TRBD2; v_call: TRBV15; j_call: TRBJ2-3; clone_size: few; cdr3_aa: CATSRSRTSGGLNYF; cdr3_nt: TGTGCCACCAGCAGATCCCGGACTAGCGGGGGCTTAAATTATTTT
d_call: NA; v_call: TRBV28; j_call: TRBJ1-3; clone_size: NA; cdr3_aa: CASSGTGSGNTIYF; cdr3_nt: TGTGCCAGCAGCGGTACGGGCTCTGGAAACACCATATATTTT
d_call: TRBD1; v_call: TRBV7-2; j_call: TRBJ2-2; clone_size: NA; cdr3_aa: CASSLATGGWTGELFF; cdr3_nt: TGTGCCAGCAGCTTAGCGACAGGGGGGTGGACCGGGGAGCTGTTTTTT
d_call: NA; v_call: TRBV6-2/TRBV6-3; j_call: TRBJ2-1; clone_size: NA; cdr3_aa: CASSYFDEQFF; cdr3_nt: TGTGCCAGCAGTTACTTCGATGAGCAGTTCTTC
d_call: TRBD1; v_call: TRBV9; j_call: TRBJ2-3; clone_size: NA; cdr3_aa: CASSTGQANTDTQYF; cdr3_nt: TGTGCCAGCAGCACCGGACAGGCTAATACAGATACGCAGTATTTT
d_call: NA; v_call: TRBV2; j_call: TRBJ2-1; clone_size: NA; cdr3_aa: CASTGGGVGIF; cdr3_nt: TGTGCCAGTACGGGTGGGGGCGTCGGAATCTTC
d_call: TRBD2; v_call: TRBV10-2; j_call: TRBJ2-3; clone_size: NA; cdr3_aa: CASRGSGGAVTQYF; cdr3_nt: TGCGCCAGCAGGGGAAGCGGGGGGGCTGTTACGCAGTATTTT
d_call: NA; v_call: TRBV4-1; j_call: TRBJ1-2; clone_size: few; cdr3_aa: CASSQLRSGRYGYTF; cdr3_nt: TGCGCCAGCAGCCAGCTCCGCTCTGGGCGATATGGCTACACCTTC
d_call: TRBD2; v_call: TRBV7-7; j_call: TRBJ2-5; clone_size: NA; cdr3_aa: CASSLGGGGGQETQYF; cdr3_nt: TGTGCTAGCAGCTTAGGAGGCGGCGGGGGCCAAGAGACCCAGTACTTC
d_call: TRBD2; v_call: TRBV28; j_call: TRBJ2-3; clone_size: NA; cdr3_aa: CASSLPGLAGINTDTQYF; cdr3_nt: TGTGCCAGCAGTTTACCCGGACTAGCGGGGATCAACACAGATACGCAGTATTTT
d_call: NA; v_call: TRBV23-1; j_call: TRBJ1-6; clone_size: NA; cdr3_aa: CASSQRESSYNSPLHF; cdr3_nt: TGCGCCAGCAGTCAACGGGAGAGCTCCTATAATTCACCCCTCCACTTT
d_call: NA; v_call: TRBV30; j_call: TRBJ1-4; clone_size: NA; cdr3_aa: CAWRPERSNEKLFF; cdr3_nt: TGTGCCTGGAGACCCGAGCGATCTAATGAAAAACTGTTTTTT